One T cell receptor beta chain is described in this entry. Its antigen remains unidentified. The data stem from a study of T cells after yellow fever vaccination. Study background: Fractions containing few cells were prepared with SMART-Seq v4 Ultra Low Input. The study's findings and limits: The booster response re-showed most primary clones: roughly 97% CD4, roughly 91% CD8.

The V gene end was trimmed by 5 bases and the J gene end by 3 bases; junction bases not matched to a gene: 6. Germline CDR1 is MDHEN and CDR2 is SYDVKM. This CDR3 spans 14 amino acids. TCR cDNA was made by 5'RACE template switching, adding a universal primer site and UMIs. TCRdb re-analysed the 5' RACE reads in MiXCR, keeping a single row per CDR3 protein. The sample lists approximately 600,000 distinct CDR3 sequences; about 12% were seen once. The sequencing used PBMCs, collected on the day of the yellow fever booster vaccination. This sequence joins TRBV28 and TRBJ2-7; 8 nucleotides agree with TRBD1. This receptor was obtained from a man aged 25 to 40 who received the YFV17D yellow fever vaccine. This CDR3 is CASSQGALVYEQYF. CDR3 coding DNA: TGTGCCAGCAGTCAGGGGGCTCTGGTCTACGAGCAGTACTTC.